This TCR delta chain came from a study of gamma-delta T cells after stem cell transplantation. As to this clone: This DNA's translation and the protein TCRdb lists, from a much larger clone, do not match at residue 12, likely due to a read error; the protein shown is translated from the DNA.

Germline CDR1 is GEAIGNYY and CDR2 is EKD. CDR3 length equals 14 residues. TCRdb re-processed the RT-PCR reads using CATT. There are about 2,500 delta-chain clones in the sample; 1.6% occur only once, and around 44% lies in the top ten. The chain has TRDV2 and TRDJ1; D is uncertain. The TCR comes from a human donor. It is not recorded whose cells these are; they may come from a transplant donor. The specimen was gamma-delta T cells. The CDR3 reads CACDRLRPTDKHIF. The CDR3 bases are TGTGCCTGTGACCGACTACGTCCCACCGATAAACACATCTTT.